The 7 T cell receptor beta chains given below trace back to one sample, sequenced in a study of lymphopenia after photon versus proton radiotherapy. Clones were sequenced by immunoSEQ multiplex PCR, and TCRdb holds only the in-frame ones, with some missing. The sample has around 160,000 clones, approximately 90% seen once. The sequencing used peripheral blood, collected from a patient treated with photon-based radiotherapy. The receptors derive from a man aged 50 to 60 with gastric cancer.

With respect to this clone: Different DNA sequences within this sample yield the same CDR3. The chain uses TRBV18 and TRBJ1-1; unclear D gene. The germline V gene has CDR1 KGHSH and CDR2 LQKENI. Deletions cut 3 bases from V and 2 bases from J, with 10 bases between. The CDR3 consists of 14 residues. The DNA of the CDR3 is TGTGCCAGCTCACCGAGGCGGCCCAACACTGAAGCTTTCTTT. Translation: CASSPRRPNTEAFF. The full variable domain, completed using reference TRBV18 and TRBJ1-1, is NAGVMQNPRHLVRRRGQEARLRCSPMKGHSHVYWYRQLPEEGLKFMVYLQKENIIDESGMPKERFSAEFPKEGPSILRIQQVVRGDSAAYFCASSPRRPNTEAFFGQGTRLTVV.

The gene calls are TRBV9 and TRBJ2-3, with D possibly TRBD2 on 5 matching bases. Between the trimmed V and J ends, which lost 0 bases and 0 bases, there was a span of 8 bases. The CDR3 consists of 15 residues. Germline V gene sequence: CDR1 SGDLS, CDR2 YYNGEE. CDR3 DNA sequence: TGTGCCAGCAGCGTAGCGGGGATTAGCACAGATACGCAGTATTTT. It codes for CASSVAGISTDTQYF.

The gene calls are TRBV19 and TRBJ1-4; no definite D call. The V and J ends lost 8 bases and 0 bases respectively, with 10 bases between them. The germline V gene has CDR1 LNHDA and CDR2 SQIVND (reference sequence). CDR3 length: 14 amino acids. The CDR3 loop is CASGTTPTNEKLFF. The CDR3 nucleotides are TGTGCCAGTGGAACGACCCCAACTAATGAAAAACTGTTTTTT.

The CDR3 is CASSPRGNGYTF. CDR3 bases: TGCGCCAGCAGCCCCAGGGGGAATGGCTACACCTTC. This chain joins TRBV5-1 and TRBJ1-2; 7 positions match TRBD1. The CDR3 extends over 12 amino acids. The junction had 3 bases not matched to a gene; V was cut back by 4 bases and J by 6 bases. Germline V CDR1 and CDR2: SGHRS, YFSETQ.

This chain uses TRBV27 with TRBJ1-4; D call uncertain. The V gene's germline CDR1 is MNHEY and CDR2 SMNVEV (reference sequence). The CDR3 contains 14 residues. V dropped 6 bases and J dropped 4 bases, with 12 bases sitting between them. The CDR3 nucleotides are TGTGCCAGCAGCTACACTGCCCTTAATGAAAAACTGTTTTTT. Protein product: CASSYTALNEKLFF.

CDR3 residues: CSARTSGTTGELFF. DNA for the CDR3: TGCAGCGCCCGGACTAGCGGGACCACCGGGGAGCTGTTTTTT. This rearrangement joins TRBV29-1 to TRBJ2-2; 12 bases line up with TRBD2. The CDR3 has 14 residues. Germline V gene lookup returns CDR1 SQVTM and CDR2 ANQGSEA. The junction had 4 bases not matched to a gene; V was cut back by 7 bases and J by 4 bases.

In this sample, this clone turned up a few times. The CDR3 sequence is CASRDSNYGYTF. For the CDR3, the DNA is TGTGCCAGTCGGGACAGTAACTATGGCTACACCTTC. The rearrangement links TRBV2 to TRBJ1-2; 7 positions agree with TRBD1. Trimming took 9 bases from V and 1 from J; bases not matched to a gene: 2. Germline assignment: CDR1 SNHLY and CDR2 FYNNEI. This CDR3 region has 12 residues.